These 14 T cell receptor beta chains originate from one sample sequenced in a study of patients and donors after allogeneic stem cell transplantation. Via MiXCR, TCRdb re-called the RT-PCR reads, giving one row per CDR3 protein. The sample carries about 150,000 distinct CDR3 sequences, over 30% recorded once. What was sequenced was blood, either unsorted or a sorted T cell fraction (not recorded which). These receptors all come from a human donor who was either an allogeneic HSCT recipient or a stem cell or donor lymphocyte infusion donor (not recorded which). It is not recorded whose cells these are; they may come from a transplant donor.

This sequence joins TRBV7-9 and TRBJ2-7; D is ambiguous. The germline V gene has CDR1 SEHNR and CDR2 FQNEAQ (reference sequence). The CDR3 is 12 amino acids. V was pared by 1 base and J by 5 bases, with 6 bases between. The CDR3 DNA follows: TGTGCCAGCAGCTTAGAGGCACACGAGCAGTACGTC. As protein: CASSLEAHEQYV.

This clonotype turned up a few times. The chain links TRBV6-6 to TRBJ1-2; 10 bases match TRBD1. V was pared by 5 bases and J by 3 bases, with 3 bases of the junction left unmatched. Germline V gene data show CDR1 as MNHNY and CDR2 as SVGAGI (reference sequence). The CDR3 contains 14 residues. For the CDR3, the DNA is TGTGCCAGCAGTGACAGGGGGCAGGACTATGGCTACACCTTC. Its protein product is CASSDRGQDYGYTF.

The sample holds a few counts of this clonotype. The chain carries TRBV12-3 or TRBV12-4 and TRBJ2-5; no reliable D call. V was pared by 5 bases and J by 2 bases, with 12 bases between. The length of the CDR3 is 14 residues. The chain's CDR3 is CASSARLVQETQYF. The CDR3 coding sequence is TGTGCCAGCAGTGCTCGACTTGTACAAGAGACCCAGTACTTC.

This clonotype was detected a few times. The V and J genes are TRBV10-3 and TRBJ1-1; the match to TRBD1 covers 8 bases. Germline V gene sequence: CDR1 ENHRY, CDR2 SYGVKD. The CDR3 runs to 15 residues. Trimming removed 2 bases from V and 3 bases from J; junction bases left unmatched: 5. The CDR3 is CAISEAGQGHTEAFF. DNA for the CDR3: TGTGCCATCAGTGAGGCAGGACAGGGTCACACTGAAGCTTTCTTT.

This clonotype was recorded a few times. The genes are TRBV9 and TRBJ1-3; 7 bases agree with TRBD1. The CDR3 sequence is 15 residues long. Germline V gene lookup returns CDR1 SGDLS and CDR2 YYNGEE. V lost 2 bases and J lost 4; bases outside the gene matches: 6. The CDR3 region is CASSVTTGDGNTIYF. CDR3 coding DNA: TGTGCCAGCAGCGTTACAACAGGGGACGGAAACACCATATATTTT.

The chain employs TRBV6-1 and TRBJ1-4; D ambiguous. The CDR3 consists of 15 residues. Per the germline V gene, CDR1 is MNHNS and CDR2 is SASEGT. The V gene lost 3 bases and the J gene lost 6 bases, with 14 bases spanning the gap. The CDR3 protein is CASSDVGRSYEKLFF. The DNA of the CDR3 is TGTGCCAGCAGTGATGTGGGCCGCTCCTATGAAAAACTGTTTTTT.

This chain joins TRBV6-5 and TRBJ2-2, with 7 bases lining up with TRBD2. V shed 6 bases and J 5 bases; nucleotides not matched to a gene: 3. Germline V gene lookup returns CDR1 MNHEY and CDR2 SVGAGI. The CDR3 is 13 residues long. CDR3: CASRVGRTGELFF. CDR3 DNA sequence: TGTGCCAGCAGAGTCGGGAGGACCGGGGAGCTGTTTTTT.

This chain links TRBV15 with TRBJ1-5; 7 bases are shared with TRBD1. CDR1 LNHNV and CDR2 YYDKDF come from the germline V gene (reference sequence). The trim removed 3 bases at V and 7 bases at J, leaving 6 bases unmatched. The CDR3 runs 14 residues. The CDR3 loop reads CATSSYRGLQPQHF. The CDR3 DNA sequence: TGTGCCACCAGCAGTTACAGGGGATTACAGCCCCAGCATTTT. The full variable domain, in which reference TRBV15 and TRBJ1-5 provide the parts outside the CDR3, is DAMVIQNPRYQVTQFGKPVTLSCSQTLNHNVMYWYQQKSSQAPKLLFHYYDKDFNNEADTPDNFQSRRPNTSFCFLDIRSPGLGDTAMYLCATSSYRGLQPQHFGDGTRLSIL.

The chain couples TRBV12-3 or TRBV12-4 to TRBJ2-7; unclear D gene. The CDR3 loop spans 13 amino acids. The V gene lost 3 bases and the J gene lost 7 bases, with 13 bases spanning the gap. The CDR3 coding sequence is TGTGCCAGCAGTTTCTCGGGCCTCTGGGAGCAGTACTTC. Residues: CASSFSGLWEQYF.

This chain joins TRBV7-9 and TRBJ1-6; D not certain. V dropped 5 bases and J dropped 6 bases, with 20 bases sitting between them. CDR3 length: 17 residues. From germline, CDR1 is SEHNR and CDR2 FQNEAQ (reference sequence). The CDR3 coding sequence is TGTGCCAGCAGCCCCTGGATCGGGGAGAGCTTTAATTCACCCCTCCACTTT. It yields the protein CASSPWIGESFNSPLHF.

This clonotype occurred a few times. The genes are TRBV4-1 and TRBJ2-1; 10 nucleotides line up with TRBD1. This CDR3 has 16 amino acids. The V segment lost 0 bases and the J segment 4 bases; nucleotides outside the gene matches: 3. CDR1 and CDR2 from the germline V gene are MGHRA and YSYEKL. The CDR3 nucleotides read TGCGCCAGCAGCCAAGAGGGACAGGGGACTTACAATGAGCAGTTCTTC. It encodes CASSQEGQGTYNEQFF.

V is TRBV9 and J is TRBJ2-1; D gene unclear. Between the trimmed V and J ends, which lost 4 bases and 6 bases, there was a span of 23 bases. CDR3 length: 17 amino acids. CDR1 is SGDLS, CDR2 YYNGEE, per germline. For the CDR3, the DNA is TGTGCCAGCAGCCTGAGTAGGGTAATGGATTCGAGCAATGAGCAGTTCTTC. Translation: CASSLSRVMDSSNEQFF.

The chain uses TRBV27 and TRBJ1-4; tentatively, D is TRBD1 (5 bases). The CDR3 sequence is 15 residues long. V gave up 5 bases and J gave up 7 bases, with 17 bases separating them. The V gene's germline CDR1 is MNHEY and CDR2 SMNVEV (reference sequence). CDR3 protein: CASSLQMGGSEKLFF. As DNA, the CDR3 is TGTGCCAGCAGTCTCCAGATGGGGGGAAGTGAAAAACTGTTTTTT.

V gene TRBV25-1 combines with J gene TRBJ2-1; D may be TRBD1 or TRBD2 (6 bases each). V gave up 10 bases and J gave up 15 bases, with 13 bases separating them. CDR1 and CDR2 (germline): MGHDK, SYGVNS. CDR3 size: 9 residues. This CDR3 reads CAIEGGRFF. CDR3 nucleotides: TGTGCCATCGAGGGGGGACGGTTCTTC.